This is a list of T cell receptor beta chains from one sample in a study of T cells after posttransplantation cyclophosphamide. Data came from immunoSEQ multiplex PCR; TCRdb stores just in-frame clones and leaves some out. The table records roughly 7,600 clones, roughly four fifths of them present only once. The sequencing used CD4+ T cells sorted from blood, collected more than 950 days after allogeneic stem cell transplant with posttransplant cyclophosphamide. The receptors originated from a female patient in her thirties or forties who received an allogeneic stem cell transplant from a related donor, was CMV-positive, and had no GVHD. Some of the T cells might come from the graft donor. CDR3s include the opening cysteine and the closing phenylalanine or tryptophan. A D gene is named only where the DNA matches it firmly. Clone sizes are given selectively: once, few, many, or a class where the clone is expanded.

TRBV18	.	.	TRBJ2-3	TGTGCCAGCTCTGCGACGGAGAGCACAGATACGCAGTATTTT	CASSATESTDTQYF
TRBV7-2	.	.	TRBJ1-5	TGTGCCAGCAGCCCCGGGCAGGGCACAGAGCCCCAGCATTTT	CASSPGQGTEPQHF
TRBV27	.	.	TRBJ1-1	TGTGCCAGCACCTCGACCGCGGGACGGAACACTGAAGCTTTCTTT	CASTSTAGRNTEAFF
TRBV2	TRBD1	.	TRBJ1-1	TGTGCCAGCAGTGGGGAGGGGACAGGGAGGCCTTTCTTT	CASSGEGTGRPFF
TRBV5-1	TRBD2	.	TRBJ2-3	TGCGCCAGCAGCTTGGCGCTAGCGGGGGGGGTATCTACAGATACGCAGTATTTT	CASSLALAGGVSTDTQYF
TRBV10-3	.	.	TRBJ1-5	TGTGCTATTCGGGATTCAGGTAGCAATCAGCCCCAGCATTTT	CAIRDSGSNQPQHF
TRBV5-4	TRBD1	once	TRBJ2-2	TGTGCCAGCAGCCAACGGACAGGGGGTAACACCGGGGAGCTGTTTTTT	CASSQRTGGNTGELFF
TRBV2	.	.	TRBJ2-3	TGTGCCAGCATCTTAAGGGGCCTTGGCACAGATACGCAGTATTTT	CASILRGLGTDTQYF
TRBV27	TRBD1	.	TRBJ2-7	TGTGCCAGCAGTTGGACAGGGGCGGCAGCCTACGAGCAGTACTTC	CASSWTGAAAYEQYF
TRBV9	TRBD2	.	TRBJ2-3	TGTGCCAGTTCCGGGACTAGGCAAGATACGCAGTATTTT	CASSGTRQDTQYF
TRBV15	.	.	TRBJ1-5	TGTGCCACCAGCTATATCTATAGCAATCAGCCCCAGCATTTT	CATSYIYSNQPQHF
TRBV2	.	.	TRBJ1-2	TGTGCCAGCAGACAGGGTATGGACTATGGCTACACCTTC	CASRQGMDYGYTF
TRBV18	TRBD1	.	TRBJ2-3	TGTGCCAGCTCACCATGGGACAGGATCACAGATACGCAGTATTTT	CASSPWDRITDTQYF
TRBV29-1	.	.	TRBJ2-1	TGCAGCGTTGCACAGCCTAAAGGTGGAAGGAATGAGCAGTTCTTC	CSVAQPKGGRNEQFF
TRBV7-3	TRBD2	.	TRBJ2-5	TGTGCCAGCCTACGGAGGACGGGGGGGCCCGGAGAGACCCAGTACTTC	CASLRRTGGPGETQYF
TRBV5-6	TRBD1	.	TRBJ2-7	TGTGCCAGCAGCTTCACGACAGGGGCCAACCACTACGAGCAGTACTTC	CASSFTTGANHYEQYF
TRBV28	.	.	TRBJ1-5	TGTGCCAGCAGTTTGATGGGACAAACTAGCAATCAGCCCCAGCATTTT	CASSLMGQTSNQPQHF
TRBV5-4	.	.	TRBJ1-6	TGTGCCAGCAGCTTGGGTCCGGGGGATTCACCCCTCCACTTT	CASSLGPGDSPLHF
TRBV7-6	.	.	TRBJ1-1	TGTGCCAGCAGCCTGCGAACAGGAGCAATGAACACTGAAGCTTTCTTT	CASSLRTGAMNTEAFF
TRBV16	.	once	TRBJ1-5	TGTGCCAGCAGCCAAAGGGGCGACAGCAATCAGCCCCAGCATTTT	CASSQRGDSNQPQHF
TRBV5-1	.	.	TRBJ2-7	TGCGCCAGCAGCTTGGAGGCCAGGGGATACTACGAGCAGTACTTC	CASSLEARGYYEQYF
TRBV5-6	TRBD2	.	TRBJ2-3	TGTGCCAGCAGCTTGGAACGGGGGGGCCTCTCAGATACGCAGTATTTT	CASSLERGGLSDTQYF